This T cell receptor beta chain was profiled in a study of CD8 T cells in ankylosing spondylitis. Study-wide results and caveats: For ankylosing spondylitis blood, a TCR beta motif of about eight highly homologous variants appeared characteristic.

V lost 0 bases, J lost 5 bases, and 9 bases lay in between. This CDR3 region has 13 residues. Germline V lookup: CDR1 SGHRS, CDR2 YFSETQ. Each CDR3 protein gets one entry after TCRdb re-called the 5' RACE reads with MiXCR. The data show roughly 250,000 distinct CDR3 sequences, approximately 9% seen once. This clonotype was recorded at least ten times. What it recognizes is unknown. The specimen sequenced was blood, either unsorted or a sorted T cell fraction (not recorded which). This rearrangement joins TRBV5-1 to TRBJ2-7, with D possibly being TRBD1 or TRBD2 (5 bases each). The receptor was derived from a male donor with ankylosing spondylitis or in good health (not recorded which). The CDR3 nucleotides are TGCGCCAGCAGCTTGGGGGGGTTCGACGAGCAGTACTTC. Its translation: CASSLGGFDEQYF.